The entry that follows covers one T cell receptor (beta chain) sequence. Its antigen is as yet unknown. This specimen belongs to a study of graft-versus-host responses after intestinal transplantation. For the study at large: Tacrolimus and steroids were given for 3 to 4 years to all recipients after anti-thymocyte globulin induction. Study-wide findings and caveats: Declining HvG levels early post-transplant were linked to peak circulating GvH clone levels.

Germline lookup yields CDR1 SGHVS and CDR2 FQNEAQ. V was clipped by 0 bases and J by 15 bases, with 15 bases between them. This CDR3 is built from 13 residues. The protocol was immunoSEQ multiplex PCR, while the TCRdb copy is restricted to in-frame clones and leaves out a portion. The table has 24,000 or so clones, about four fifths seen once; the top ten hold just over 0.9%. The genes are TRBV7-8 and TRBJ2-1; D gene ambiguous. The sample was unstimulated CD8+ T cells sorted from spleen or lymph node cells, taken before transplant. The sequence was obtained from a human donor who was the organ donor for an intestinal transplant. CDR3: CASSLAPAAAPFF. CDR3 sequence (DNA): TGTGCCAGCAGCTTAGCCCCTGCAGCTGCTCCGTTCTTC.